This T cell receptor (beta chain) was sequenced during a study of T-cell memory formation after mild COVID-19 (dated by TCRdb to about 2021). Background on the whole study: TCR sequence clusters from the two donors were found to be largely donor specific. T-cell clones expanding and contracting after mild COVID-19 in a couple of donors were tracked by longitudinal TCRalpha and TCRbeta repertoire sequencing. Two young, previously healthy adult volunteers, one female and one male, were included in the cohort. Beyond this particular receptor, the publication reports: Some responding clones were detected in pre-infection memory, suggesting pre-existing cross-reactive memory T cells joined the SARS-CoV-2 response. Contracting CD4+ clones turned up mainly in the CM and EM memory subsets, whereas EMRA was where CD8+ clones were enriched. Balanced CD4/CD8 phenotypes were observed for clones contracting from day 15 to 85, whereas a bias towards CD4+ was observed for a second wave of clones expanding from day 15 to 37. SARS-CoV-2 specificity of the second-wave clones peaking on day 37 was not confirmed. Only a couple of mild cases were covered by the study, and larger cohorts that include severe cases with pre-infection samples were considered necessary.

Trimming takes 2 bases from V and 2 bases from J, and the germline ends sit 15 bases apart. The germline V gene yields SGDLS for CDR1 and YYNGEE for CDR2. The CDR3 has 16 amino acids, counting the end cysteine and phenylalanine. Only the CDR3 DNA is retained, 48 bases long and in frame from the first base. This clonotype has a handful of counts. Its antigen remains unidentified. Base qualities are not recorded, but no much larger clone differs from it by a single base. Reads for this sample came from an Illumina NovaSeq 6000. Using 5'RACE with constant-segment primers, TCRalpha and TCRbeta cDNA libraries were constructed, with sample barcodes and unique molecular identifiers added in the process. RNA was extracted from every sample with Trizol reagent. Library amplification was performed in two PCR steps, and a second sample barcode and Illumina TruSeq adapters were introduced in the second step. Libraries were sequenced on an Illumina NovaSeq with 2 x 150 bp paired-end reads. The authors processed their data as follows. The reads were demultiplexed and collapsed into UMI-guided consensus sequences using migec v1.2.7. Using mixcr v2.1.11, UMI consensuses were aligned to TRA and TRB V and J templates and then assembled into clonotypes. Clonotypes were classified as expanded or contracted when called significant by both edgeR and NoisET, with noise models trained on biological replicates. For edgeR calls, the cutoffs were a false discovery rate-adjusted p below 0.01 and a log2 fold-change threshold of 1. As an exploratory analysis of dynamics, max-normalized trajectories of the 1000 most abundant clonotypes were examined with PCA combined with hierarchical clustering. Separately sequenced CD4+ and CD8+ repertoires were used to assign a CD4 or CD8 phenotype to each responding clone. TCRdb's own reprocessing of the public reads used fastp at Q25 and MiXCR and kept productive beta chains. For every CDR3 protein sequence, its rows merge into one entry that carries the most common genes and DNA. In this record, the V and J calls reflect TCRdb's handling and not the investigators' own analysis. The sample yields 150,000 to 200,000 distinct CDR3 sequences; roughly 15% were counted once. The ten largest make up roughly 13% of the sample.

Ficoll-Paque density gradient centrifugation was the method used to isolate PBMCs. The clonotype originates from an adult woman who had mild COVID-19 (a few samples of this study predate the infection). The sample titles of this study are shuffled in the database, so cell type and time point are left out; the donor was told from shared clones. Sequenced material: PBMCs or a T cell subset sorted from them (not recorded which). The rearrangement joined TRBV9 to TRBJ2-3, with TRBD2 perhaps the D gene, on 6 matching bases. The CDR3 sequence is CASSVPPGGPTDTQYF. The DNA sequence reads TGTGCCAGCAGCGTTCCCCCCGGGGGTCCCACAGATACGCAGTATTTT.